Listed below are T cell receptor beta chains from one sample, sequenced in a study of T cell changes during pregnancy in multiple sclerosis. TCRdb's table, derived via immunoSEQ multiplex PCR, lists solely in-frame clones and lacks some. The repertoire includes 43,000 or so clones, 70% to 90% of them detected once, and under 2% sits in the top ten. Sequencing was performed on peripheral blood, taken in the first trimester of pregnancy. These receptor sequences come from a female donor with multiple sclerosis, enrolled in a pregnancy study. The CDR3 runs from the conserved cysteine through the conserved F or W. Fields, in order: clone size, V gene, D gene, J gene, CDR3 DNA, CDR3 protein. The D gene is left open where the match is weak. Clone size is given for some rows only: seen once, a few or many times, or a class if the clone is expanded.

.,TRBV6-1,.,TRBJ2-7,TGTGCCAGCAGTCACCTTGGACAGCTCTCCTACGAGCAGTACTTC,CASSHLGQLSYEQYF
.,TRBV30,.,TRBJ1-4,TGTGCCTGGAGTGTACTTGGTGGTCAGGGTATCGAAAAACTGTTTTTT,CAWSVLGGQGIEKLFF
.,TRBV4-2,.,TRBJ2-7,TGTGCCAGCAGCCAAGATTTCACTACGCCGCAGTACTTC,CASSQDFTTPQYF
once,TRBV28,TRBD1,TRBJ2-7,TGTGCCAGCAGTTCCACCGGGACAGGGTACCCCGAGCAGTACTTC,CASSSTGTGYPEQYF
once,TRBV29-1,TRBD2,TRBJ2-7,TGCAGCGTGCACGGACTAGCGGAGTCCTACGAGCAGTACTTC,CSVHGLAESYEQYF
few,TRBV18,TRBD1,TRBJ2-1,TGTGCCAGCTCACCGTCGAGGACAGGCTACAATGAGCAGTTCTTC,CASSPSRTGYNEQFF
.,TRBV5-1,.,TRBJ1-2,TGCGCCAGCAGCTTGGGCGGGAATGGCGGCTACACCTTC,CASSLGGNGGYTF
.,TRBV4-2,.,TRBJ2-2,TGTGCCAGCAGCCAAGAGGCAGGCAACACCGGGGAGCTGTTTTTT,CASSQEAGNTGELFF
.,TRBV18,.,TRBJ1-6,TGTGCCAGCTCACAGTCAGGGGCCCATAATTCACCCCTCCACTTT,CASSQSGAHNSPLHF
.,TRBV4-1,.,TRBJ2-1,TGCGCCAGCAGCCAAGGGCGGGGTCTTGTCAATGAGCAGTTCTTC,CASSQGRGLVNEQFF
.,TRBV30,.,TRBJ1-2,TGTGCCTGGAGCCTCAGGACTTCTCGGGGCTACACCTTC,CAWSLRTSRGYTF
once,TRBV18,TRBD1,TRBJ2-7,TGTGCCAGCTCACCAGACAGGGTGGGCCCAAGCTCCTACGAGCAGTACTTC,CASSPDRVGPSSYEQYF
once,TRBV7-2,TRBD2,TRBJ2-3,TGTGCCAGCAGCTCGACTAGCGGGGTTTCAGATACGCAGTATTTT,CASSSTSGVSDTQYF